This T cell receptor beta chain was found in a study of shared clonotypes between healthy human individuals. In the naive CD8 group, cells lacked CD45RO and were positively selected for CCR7, so terminally differentiated effector memory CD45RA+ cells were left out. Trimming at V came to 3 bases and at J to 7 bases, leaving 6 bases not matched to a gene. The CDR3 has 14 amino acids. Per germline, CDR1 SQVTM and CDR2 ANQGSEA. This table comes from immunoSEQ multiplex PCR, and its TCRdb copy is limited to in-frame clones, with some not included. The table lists about 2,200,000 clones, 90% to 95% of them singletons, with 1.5% to 2% in the top ten.

The sequence was obtained from a man aged 18 to 29 in good health. Some clones in this sample may be carry-over from other donors' samples. Specimen: naive CD8+ T cells from PBMCs. V and J are TRBV29-1 and TRBJ2-2; 9 bases match TRBD2. The CDR3 DNA is TGCAGCGTTGAGGCTAGCGGGACCGTCGGGGAGCTGTTTTTT. Its translation: CSVEASGTVGELFF.